The 19 T cell receptor beta chains listed next were all sequenced from one sample in a study of blood T cell repertoires in COVID-19. The assay was immunoSEQ multiplex PCR, and TCRdb's table has in-frame clones only and misses some. Among around 60,000 clones listed, roughly 90% were seen once. The sample consisted of peripheral blood. The receptors come from a man between 65 and 85 years old with acute or convalescent COVID-19.

The chain links TRBV19 to TRBJ2-7, with 7 bases aligning to TRBD1. Per the germline V gene, CDR1 is LNHDA and CDR2 is SQIVND (reference sequence). This CDR3 is 13 amino acids long. V dropped 9 bases and J dropped 1; count of bases not matched to a gene: 6. CDR3 in amino acids: CASSTGPSYEQYF. The CDR3, as DNA: TGTGCCAGCTCGACAGGGCCATCCTACGAGCAGTACTTC.

This clone appeared once. CDR3 sequence (DNA): TGTGCCAGCAGCTTGACGGACAGGGTTGCACTCAATGAGCAGTTCTTC. Translated, it gives CASSLTDRVALNEQFF. The genes are TRBV11-3 and TRBJ2-1, with 8 bases fitting TRBD1. This CDR3 has 16 residues. The germline V gene has CDR1 SGHNT and CDR2 YENEEA. V was pared by 3 bases and J by 6 bases, with 10 bases of the junction left unmatched.

The CDR3 sequence is CASSIGVGNQPQHF. The CDR3 DNA is TGTGCCAGTAGTATAGGAGTGGGCAATCAGCCCCAGCATTTT. V usage is TRBV19 and J usage is TRBJ1-5; unclear D gene. The CDR3 extends over 14 amino acids. Germline V gives CDR1 LNHDA, CDR2 SQIVND (reference sequence). With 1 base removed from V and 2 bases from J, the gap between germline ends came to 6 bases. Based on the CDR3 plus reference TRBV19 and TRBJ1-5, the full variable domain is DGGITQSPKYLFRKEGQNVTLSCEQNLNHDAMYWYRQDPGQGLRLIYYSQIVNDFQKGDIAEGYSVSREKKESFPLTVTSAQKNPTAFYLCASSIGVGNQPQHFGDGTRLSIL.

The chain joins TRBV7-8 to TRBJ2-7; D uncertain. Trimming removed 1 base at V and 0 bases at J, with 13 bases between. This CDR3 is built from 16 residues. Germline CDR1 and CDR2: SGHVS and FQNEAQ. This chain's CDR3 is CASSLEAGSSSYEQYF. In DNA form, the CDR3 reads TGTGCCAGCAGCTTAGAGGCAGGATCGAGCTCCTACGAGCAGTACTTC.

The rearrangement joins TRBV2 to TRBJ1-1; TRBD1 might be the D (5 bases). Germline CDR1 SNHLY, CDR2 FYNNEI. The V gene lost 6 bases and the J gene lost 5 bases, with 16 bases spanning the gap. The CDR3 spans 14 residues. CDR3 amino acids: CASRGEAGRTEAFF. In nucleotides, the CDR3 is TGTGCCAGCAGGGGGGAGGCAGGGAGGACTGAAGCTTTCTTT.

This chain connects TRBV6-5 to TRBJ2-6, with D possibly being TRBD1 (5 bases). The CDR3 contains 16 residues. Deletions cut 4 bases from V and 1 base from J, with 11 bases between. The germline gives CDR1 MNHEY, CDR2 SVGAGI. The CDR3 coding sequence is TGTGCCAGCAGTTCCCACAGGTCTTCTGGGGCCAACGTCCTGACTTTC. Its protein is CASSSHRSSGANVLTF.

The chain has TRBV2 and TRBJ2-5, with D maybe TRBD1 (5 bases). Trimming removed 4 bases from V and 2 bases from J, with 14 bases in between. The CDR3 is 15 amino acids. Per the germline V gene, CDR1 is SNHLY and CDR2 is FYNNEI. The DNA for the CDR3 is TGTGCCAGCAGTGCGGCCCCGCGGACACAAGAGACCCAGTACTTC. Translating gives CASSAAPRTQETQYF.

V usage is TRBV27 and J usage is TRBJ2-1, with 8 bases identical to TRBD1. V lost 3 bases and J lost 7; bases outside the gene matches: 5. CDR1 and CDR2 (germline): MNHEY, SMNVEV (reference sequence). CDR3 size: 14 residues. The CDR3 DNA reads as TGTGCCAGCAGTTTTCAGGGGGCTAGGAATGAGCAGTTCTTC. Its translation is CASSFQGARNEQFF.

The chain couples TRBV19 to TRBJ2-1; 9 bases line up with TRBD1. After removal of 5 bases from V and 4 bases from J, the junction contained 9 bases not matched to a gene. Germline CDR1 LNHDA, CDR2 SQIVND (reference sequence). The CDR3 loop spans 16 amino acids. The CDR3 region is CASSSPGTGRYNEQFF. In DNA, the CDR3 is TGTGCCAGTAGTTCCCCCGGGACAGGGAGGTACAATGAGCAGTTCTTC.

The DNA of the CDR3 is TGTGCCACCAGTGACAACCTCGGTAGACAGCCCCAGCATTTT. This sequence encodes CATSDNLGRQPQHF. This chain connects TRBV24-1 to TRBJ1-5; D uncertain. Germline loops: CDR1 KGHDR, CDR2 SFDVKD. CDR3 length: 14 amino acids. The V end lost 4 bases, the J end lost 7 bases, and 13 bases lay between the germline ends.

This rearrangement joins TRBV5-1 to TRBJ2-5; unclear D gene. The V end was cut by 1 base, the J end by 0 bases, with 7 bases between. The CDR3 has 14 residues. Germline CDR1 is SGHRS and CDR2 is YFSETQ. CDR3 in amino acids: CASSLLPYQETQYF. The CDR3 region has the DNA TGCGCCAGCAGCTTGCTACCGTACCAAGAGACCCAGTACTTC.

The genes are TRBV5-1 and TRBJ1-2; D remains unclear. V lost 1 base and J 6 bases, leaving 16 bases between the germline ends. CDR1 SGHRS and CDR2 YFSETQ come from the germline V gene. The CDR3 has 15 amino acids. DNA of the CDR3: TGCGCCAGCAGCTTGTCGTTGGCGGCAGCTGATGGCTACACCTTC. Translated, it gives CASSLSLAAADGYTF.

This chain connects TRBV7-2 to TRBJ1-1, with TRBD1 matching 7 bases. The CDR3 runs to 15 residues. Germline lookup yields CDR1 SGHTA and CDR2 FQGNSA. V lost 4 bases, J lost 1 base, and 6 bases stayed unmatched. The CDR3 loop reads CASSSSGTENTEAFF. The CDR3 nucleotides read TGTGCCAGCAGCTCCTCCGGGACAGAGAACACTGAAGCTTTCTTT.

This sequence joins TRBV5-1 and TRBJ1-1, with 8 bases lining up with TRBD1. Germline lookup yields CDR1 SGHRS and CDR2 YFSETQ. V lost 5 bases to trimming and J lost 4 bases; unmatched junction nucleotides: 7. The CDR3 length is 14 residues. In nucleotides, the CDR3 is TGCGCCAGCAGTGGACAGGGAGGTAGCACTGAAGCTTTCTTT. Translating it yields CASSGQGGSTEAFF.

This chain connects TRBV18 to TRBJ1-2, with unresolved D. Trimming removed 3 bases from V and 0 bases from J, with 11 bases in between. CDR3 length: 15 residues. The V gene's germline CDR1 is KGHSH and CDR2 LQKENI. CDR3 in DNA: TGTGCCAGCTCACCTGGCCTTGCCACTAACTATGGCTACACCTTC. Translation: CASSPGLATNYGYTF.

The genes are TRBV3-1 (or the pseudogene TRBV3-2) and TRBJ2-3; D is perhaps TRBD1 (5 bases). The germline gives CDR1 LGHDT, CDR2 YNNKEL (reference sequence). The CDR3 length is 14 residues. V dropped 0 bases and J dropped 4 bases, with 8 bases sitting between them. The CDR3 DNA reads as TGTGCCAGCAGCCAAGATATGGGGCCAGATACGCAGTATTTT. Translation: CASSQDMGPDTQYF.

The rearrangement uses TRBV14 and TRBJ1-6; D gene uncertain. The CDR3 loop spans 14 amino acids. Between the trimmed V and J ends, which lost 3 bases and 9 bases, there was a span of 12 bases. CDR1 and CDR2 (germline): SGHDN, FVKESK. The CDR3 DNA sequence: TGTGCCAGCAGCCATTCCGGGATAACTTCACCCCTCCACTTT. Protein: CASSHSGITSPLHF.

This clone is a singleton in its sample. The chain joins TRBV28 to TRBJ1-4, with D perhaps TRBD1 (6 bases). V gave up 4 bases and J gave up 1 base, with 16 bases separating them. Germline CDR1 and CDR2: MDHEN and SYDVKM. There are 17 residues in the CDR3. This chain's CDR3 is CASSSSGRGVTNEKLFF. The DNA for the CDR3 is TGTGCCAGCAGTTCCTCCGGCAGGGGAGTAACTAATGAAAAACTGTTTTTT.

This clone is a singleton in its sample. V and J are TRBV28 and TRBJ1-3; D is unresolved. CDR1 MDHEN and CDR2 SYDVKM come from the germline V gene. Trimming cost V 2 bases and J 1 base, with 9 bases left between them. The CDR3 spans 15 residues. CDR3 sequence reads: CASSLMRASGNTIYF. The CDR3 DNA reads as TGTGCCAGCAGTTTAATGCGGGCATCTGGAAACACCATATATTTT.